A selection of T cell receptor beta chains follows, all from one sample in a study of blood T cell repertoires in COVID-19. The repertoire was sequenced with immunoSEQ multiplex PCR; TCRdb's copy has only in-frame clones and lacks some. The sample consists of around 130,000 clones, approximately 85% of them appearing once. The material sequenced was peripheral blood. These TCRs come from a human donor in a cohort sampled during active COVID-19. Both conserved end residues are part of each CDR3. D genes are given only for firm matches. Rows give clone size only sometimes, using once, few, many, or a class for an expanded clone.

CDR3	DNA	V	J	D	size
CATSDGQGREQYF	TGTGCCACCAGTGATGGGCAGGGGCGAGAGCAGTACTTC	TRBV24-1	TRBJ2-7	NA	NA
CASSWDGRGGETQYF	TGCGCCAGCAGCTGGGATGGCAGGGGAGGGGAGACCCAGTACTTC	TRBV5-1	TRBJ2-5	NA	NA
CASSQGLAGVLSTDTQYF	TGTGCCAGCAGCCAGGGACTAGCGGGGGTGTTGAGCACAGATACGCAGTATTTT	TRBV11-2	TRBJ2-3	TRBD2	NA
CAKGTSSNGELFF	TGTGCCAAAGGGACTAGCAGCAACGGGGAGCTGTTTTTT	TRBV2	TRBJ2-2	TRBD2	NA
CASSFSGDQPQHF	TGTGCCAGCAGCTTTTCAGGGGATCAGCCCCAGCATTTT	TRBV11-2	TRBJ1-5	NA	NA
CASSLAGRTGGEQYF	TGCGCCAGCAGCTTGGCCGGGAGGACAGGGGGCGAGCAGTACTTC	TRBV5-1	TRBJ2-7	TRBD1	few
CATSRDGTSSTDTQYF	TGTGCCACCAGCAGAGATGGGACTAGTTCGACAGATACGCAGTATTTT	TRBV15	TRBJ2-3	TRBD2	NA
CASRLGLAGEVTQYF	TGTGCCAGCAGATTGGGACTAGCGGGGGAGGTGACCCAGTACTTC	TRBV2	TRBJ2-5	TRBD2	NA
CASSFGGDTEAFF	TGCGCCAGCAGCTTCGGGGGGGACACTGAAGCTTTCTTT	TRBV5-1	TRBJ1-1	NA	once
CASTENRAGTGELFF	TGTGCCAGCACCGAAAACAGGGCGGGCACCGGGGAGCTGTTTTTT	TRBV11-2	TRBJ2-2	NA	many
CASTWVGTDSNSPLHF	TGTGCCAGCACCTGGGTGGGGACAGATAGTAATTCACCCCTCCACTTT	TRBV5-6	TRBJ1-6	TRBD1	NA
CASRPLAGDPYEQYF	TGTGCCAGCAGACCCCTAGCGGGGGACCCCTACGAGCAGTACTTC	TRBV7-8	TRBJ2-7	TRBD2	NA
CASGLSGGVTEAFF	TGTGCCAGCGGACTCAGTGGCGGGGTCACTGAAGCTTTCTTT	TRBV7-9	TRBJ1-1	NA	NA
CASSAIRGGPRETQYF	TGTGCCAGCAGCGCAATCCGCGGGGGGCCGAGAGAGACCCAGTACTTC	TRBV7-2	TRBJ2-5	TRBD2	NA
CASSLDTGGNTIYF	TGTGCCAGCAGCTTGGACACAGGGGGAAACACCATATATTTT	TRBV5-5	TRBJ1-3	NA	NA